These 3 T cell receptor beta chains originate from one sample sequenced in a study of T cells expressing NK-cell markers. TCRdb derives one entry per CDR3 protein from the 5' RACE reads, leaving out DNA. This sample's table has a few hundred thousand distinct CDR3 sequences. Material for sequencing was blood T cells: a sorted CD56 or NKG2C T cell subset, CD4+ or CD8+ T cells, or bulk PBMC T cells (not recorded which). The origin of the receptors is a man aged 18 to 35 in good health.

V and J are TRBV5-5 and TRBJ1-5; the D call of TRBD1 rests on TCRdb alone, since no DNA is present to check it. The CDR3 covers 14 residues. Looked up from germline, CDR1 is SGHKS and CDR2 is YYEKEE (reference sequence). CDR3 residues: CASSPRDNNQPQHF.

V is TRBV25-1 and J is TRBJ2-1. CDR3 size: 15 residues. CDR1 MGHDK and CDR2 SYGVNS come from the germline V gene. The CDR3 region is CASSPHLRSYNEQFF.

CDR3 protein: CASSRRTSGIFLNTQYF. V usage is TRBV12-3 or TRBV12-4 and J usage is TRBJ2-3; TCRdb proposes TRBD2, but this gene call is untestable without DNA. The CDR3 contains 17 residues.